The 24 T cell receptor beta chains below come from one sample, sequenced in a study of response to subunit inactivated influenza vaccine. TCRdb analysed the RT-PCR reads with MiXCR anew, one entry per CDR3 protein. Seen here are fewer than 400,000 distinct CDR3 sequences, 20% to 25% observed once, and the top ten hold 10%. The specimen comprised PBMCs from blood, sampled roughly 20 months after vaccination. These receptors all come from a man in his fifties or sixties who received an inactivated influenza vaccine.

The J gene is TRBJ2-1, the V gene TRBV29-1; TRBD1 matches 7 bases. The CDR3 has 15 residues. V shed 7 bases, J shed 0 bases, and the junction held 9 bases outside the gene matches. The V gene's germline CDR1 is SQVTM and CDR2 ANQGSEA. The CDR3 here is CSAGDRTTSYNEQFF. Here the CDR3 DNA reads TGCAGCGCCGGGGACAGAACCACCTCCTACAATGAGCAGTTCTTC.

Only a few counts were recorded for this clonotype. This sequence joins TRBV5-6 and TRBJ2-7, with D possibly TRBD1 on 6 matching bases. Deletions cut 0 bases from V and 5 bases from J, with 15 bases between. This CDR3 is 15 amino acids long. Germline V gene sequence: CDR1 SGHDT, CDR2 YYEEEE. Written as DNA, the CDR3 is TGTGCCAGCAGCTTGGGTCCAGGGGCTAACAACGAGCAGTACTTC. Translating gives CASSLGPGANNEQYF.

The chain combines TRBV3-1 with TRBJ2-3; D is unresolved. Per the germline V gene, CDR1 is LGHDT and CDR2 is YNNKEL (reference sequence). The CDR3 length is 15 residues. V was shortened by 2 bases and J by 4 bases, with 13 bases between the two germline ends. The CDR3 DNA is TGTGCCAGCAGCCAATGGCTGGTCGGGCCAGATACGCAGTATTTT. Translation: CASSQWLVGPDTQYF.

There are a few counts of this clonotype. V gene TRBV4-2 combines with J gene TRBJ1-2, with a tentative D call TRBD1 (6 bases). Germline assignment: CDR1 LGHNA and CDR2 YNFKEQ. CDR3 length: 15 amino acids. Trimming removed 4 bases from V and 2 bases from J, with 14 bases in between. CDR3 nucleotide sequence: TGTGCCAGCAGCCCAGAACAGGGACCCAACTATGGCTACACCTTC. This codes for CASSPEQGPNYGYTF.

The chain couples TRBV12-3 or TRBV12-4 to TRBJ1-1; D may be TRBD1 (6 bases). CDR3 size: 14 residues. Between the trimmed V and J ends, which lost 6 bases and 0 bases, there was a span of 11 bases. The DNA for the CDR3 is TGTGCCAGCAGGCTACAGGGATTGAACACTGAAGCTTTCTTT. It specifies CASRLQGLNTEAFF.

A few counts support this clonotype. The V and J genes are TRBV25-1 and TRBJ1-2; D not resolved. The CDR3 extends over 15 amino acids. Looked up from germline, CDR1 is MGHDK and CDR2 is SYGVNS. Trimming stripped 1 base from V and 4 bases from J, with 13 bases between. The CDR3 bases are TGTGCCAGCAGTGAATCAATCCGGGGTTCCTATGGCTACACCTTC. Residues: CASSESIRGSYGYTF.

V and J are TRBV11-2 and TRBJ2-2, with 12 bases matching TRBD2. J gave up 3 bases and V 1 base, and 3 bases lay outside the gene matches. CDR1 is SGHAT, CDR2 FQNNGV, per germline. The CDR3 consists of 17 residues. Here the CDR3 reads CASSLGLAGVDTGELFF. Written as DNA, the CDR3 is TGTGCCAGCAGCTTAGGACTAGCGGGGGTCGACACCGGGGAGCTGTTTTTT.

There are many counts of this clonotype. The chain is built from TRBV6-1 and TRBJ1-1; D ambiguous. The CDR3 has 13 residues. The germline V and J ends were trimmed by 6 bases and 3 bases, with 11 bases remaining between them. The germline V gene encodes CDR1 MNHNS and CDR2 SASEGT. CDR3 loop: CASRPGTYTEAFF. CDR3 DNA sequence: TGTGCCAGCAGGCCGGGAACCTACACTGAAGCTTTCTTT.

This clonotype was seen a few times. The rearrangement links TRBV3-1 to TRBJ1-1, with 7 bases that match TRBD1. The CDR3 is 15 residues long. CDR1 LGHDT and CDR2 YNNKEL come from the germline V gene (reference sequence). The junction had 9 bases not matched to a gene; V was cut back by 4 bases and J by 4 bases. Here the CDR3 reads CASSPRDSLFTEAFF. As DNA, the CDR3 is TGTGCCAGCAGCCCACGGGACAGCCTTTTCACTGAAGCTTTCTTT.

This clonotype was detected a few times. The V gene is TRBV4-2, the J gene TRBJ2-1; 8 nucleotides align to TRBD2. V lost 3 bases, J lost 9 bases, and 10 bases stayed unmatched. The CDR3 totals 15 residues. Germline CDR1 reads LGHNA; CDR2 reads YNFKEQ. This CDR3 reads CASSQVGLVDVEQFF. In DNA, the CDR3 is TGTGCCAGCAGCCAGGTGGGACTAGTTGACGTTGAGCAGTTCTTC.

This clonotype showed up just a few times. V usage is TRBV4-2 and J usage is TRBJ2-7; D gene ambiguous. This CDR3 spans 11 amino acids. Germline CDR1 and CDR2: LGHNA and YNFKEQ. Trimming removed 2 bases at V and 5 bases at J, with 4 bases between. The CDR3 DNA reads as TGTGCCAGCAGCCAAAGAGACGAGCAGTACTTC. Its translation: CASSQRDEQYF.

This chain uses TRBV6-2 or TRBV6-3 with TRBJ2-7; TRBD1 might be the D (5 bases). Trimming removed 0 bases from V and 3 bases from J, with 18 bases in between. CDR3 size: 17 residues. Per the germline V gene, CDR1 is MNHEY and CDR2 is SVGEGT. The CDR3 nucleotides are TGTGCCAGCAGTTACTCGGCGCGTAGGGGTTCCCGCTACGAGCAGTACTTC. This sequence encodes CASSYSARRGSRYEQYF.

This clonotype was seen many times. This chain links TRBV3-1 with TRBJ1-1; 8 nucleotides align to TRBD1. The junction had 5 bases not matched to a gene; V was cut back by 6 bases and J by 2 bases. The CDR3 sequence is 14 residues long. Per the germline V gene, CDR1 is LGHDT and CDR2 is YNNKEL (reference sequence). The CDR3 DNA follows: TGTGCCAGCAGTCCGGGACAGGCAAACACTGAAGCTTTCTTT. This sequence encodes CASSPGQANTEAFF.

To note about this clonotype: One junction end does not reproduce the germline sequence, and a read error may be involved. This chain connects TRBV10-3 to TRBJ1-3; D ambiguous. Germline V gene lookup returns CDR1 ENHRY and CDR2 SYGVKD. The CDR3 has 15 residues. CDR3 in amino acids: CAISVSPSSENTIYF. CDR3 DNA sequence: TGTGCCATCAGTGTTTCCCCGAGCTCTGAAAACACCATATATTTT.

This clonotype was counted only a few times. V is TRBV20-1 and J is TRBJ2-7; D is possibly TRBD1 (5 bases). This CDR3 comprises 13 residues. Germline CDR1 DFQATT, CDR2 SNEGSKA (reference sequence). The V gene lost 3 bases and the J gene lost 4 bases, with 13 bases spanning the gap. Written as DNA, the CDR3 is TGCAGTGCTAGGAGGCAGGGTGTTTACGAGCAGTACTTC. This sequence encodes CSARRQGVYEQYF.

As regards this clonotype: An end of the junction differs from the germline gene, which may be a read error. The chain employs TRBV7-2 and TRBJ2-4, with TRBD1 matching 9 bases. The germline CDR1 and CDR2 sequences are SGHTA and FQGNSA. The length of the CDR3 is 14 residues. The CDR3 bases are TGTGCCGGCAGCTTACAGGGGGCTGGAAACATTCAGTACTTC. Translated: CAGSLQGAGNIQYF.

There are a few counts of this clonotype. The chain recombines TRBV7-2 with TRBJ2-7, with 10 bases fitting TRBD1. The CDR3 covers 15 residues. CDR1 is SGHTA and CDR2 is FQGNSA in the germline V gene. The V gene end was trimmed by 5 bases and the J gene end by 0 bases; junction bases not matched to a gene: 4. CDR3 sequence: CASSLGQGISYEQYF. CDR3 DNA: TGTGCCAGCAGCCTGGGACAGGGGATCTCCTACGAGCAGTACTTC.

The rearrangement joins TRBV7-8 to TRBJ2-7; the D gene is possibly TRBD1 (5 bases). Germline lookup yields CDR1 SGHVS and CDR2 FQNEAQ. V was cut by 7 bases and J by 6 bases, with 37 bases left in between. There are 20 residues in the CDR3. This chain's CDR3 is CASTPRGALNFRTSPIEQYF. DNA of the CDR3: TGTGCCAGCACCCCGCGTGGGGCCCTTAATTTCCGCACCTCCCCCATCGAGCAGTACTTC.

Only a few counts were recorded for this clonotype. The chain joins TRBV20-1 to TRBJ2-7, with 11 bases lining up with TRBD1. CDR1 and CDR2 from the germline V gene are DFQATT and SNEGSKA (reference sequence). V trimming: 7 bases; J trimming: 4 bases; junction bases outside the gene matches: 6. The CDR3 contains 13 residues. CDR3: CSVTGTGGYEQYF. For the CDR3, the DNA is TGCAGTGTTACCGGGACAGGGGGGTACGAGCAGTACTTC.

CDR3 in amino acids: CASNHVGYTDTQYF. The CDR3 coding sequence is TGTGCCAGCAACCACGTAGGATACACAGATACGCAGTATTTT. The gene calls are TRBV7-9 and TRBJ2-3; D call uncertain. Per germline, CDR1 SEHNR and CDR2 FQNEAQ (reference sequence). This CDR3 is 14 amino acids long. V shed 7 bases and J shed 2 bases, with 13 bases lying between them. The complete variable domain, with remaining parts taken from reference TRBV7-9 and TRBJ2-3, reads DTGVSQNPRHKITKRGQNVTFRCDPISEHNRLYWYRQTLGQGPEFLTYFQNEAQLEKSRLLSDRFSAERPKGSFSTLEIQRTEQGDSAMYLCASNHVGYTDTQYFGPGTRLTVL.

This clonotype has a handful of counts. The chain recombines TRBV6-2 or TRBV6-3 with TRBJ1-1, with a tentative D call TRBD1 (6 bases). The V end was cut by 8 bases, the J end by 7 bases, with 29 bases between. CDR1 is MNHEY, CDR2 SVGEGT, per germline. The length of the CDR3 is 17 residues. The CDR3 reads CASRRVEQGPSWGEAFF. The CDR3 region has the DNA TGTGCCAGCCGTAGGGTCGAACAGGGACCCTCTTGGGGTGAAGCTTTCTTT.

Only a few counts were recorded for this clonotype. The chain uses TRBV5-1 and TRBJ2-1; TRBD1 aligns across 9 bases. The CDR3 is 14 amino acids. Germline CDR1 SGHRS, CDR2 YFSETQ. The trim removed 7 bases at V and 10 bases at J, leaving 12 bases unmatched. The CDR3 region has the DNA TGCGCCAGCGAGGGCCGGGACAGGGTTGGGGAGCAGTTCTTC. It is translated as CASEGRDRVGEQFF.

Only a few counts were recorded for this clonotype. This rearrangement joins TRBV20-1 to TRBJ1-3; D remains unclear. This CDR3 is built from 15 residues. Trimming shortened V by 6 bases and J by 0 bases, and 15 bases separated the two germline ends. Germline V CDR1 and CDR2: DFQATT, SNEGSKA (reference sequence). The CDR3 is CSAFGAGFSGNTIYF. In nucleotides, the CDR3 is TGCAGTGCCTTCGGAGCGGGTTTCTCTGGAAACACCATATATTTT.

This rearrangement joins TRBV20-1 to TRBJ2-3; 7 bases fit TRBD1. The V gene's germline CDR1 is DFQATT and CDR2 SNEGSKA (reference sequence). This CDR3 is 14 amino acids long. Trimming at V came to 6 bases and at J to 2 bases, leaving 8 bases not matched to a gene. The CDR3 is CSASRDSFTDTQYF. The CDR3 DNA sequence: TGCAGTGCCAGCCGGGACAGCTTCACAGATACGCAGTATTTT.